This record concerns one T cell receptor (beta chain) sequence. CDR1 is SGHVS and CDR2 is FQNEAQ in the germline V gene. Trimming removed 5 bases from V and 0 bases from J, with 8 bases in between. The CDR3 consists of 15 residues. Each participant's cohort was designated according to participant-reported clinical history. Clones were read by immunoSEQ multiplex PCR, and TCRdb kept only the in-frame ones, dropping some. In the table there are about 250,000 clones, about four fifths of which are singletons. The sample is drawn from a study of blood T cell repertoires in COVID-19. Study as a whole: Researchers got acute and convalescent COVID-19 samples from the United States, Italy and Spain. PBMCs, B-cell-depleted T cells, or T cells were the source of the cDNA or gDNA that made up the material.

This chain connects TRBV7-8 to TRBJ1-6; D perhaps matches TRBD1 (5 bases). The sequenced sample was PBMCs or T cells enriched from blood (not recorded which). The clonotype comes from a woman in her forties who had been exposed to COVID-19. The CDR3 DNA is TGTGCCAGCAGCCCAGGGAACTCCTATAATTCACCCCTCCACTTT. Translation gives CASSPGNSYNSPLHF.